The T cell receptor (beta chain) under discussion was sequenced for a study of blood T cells in healthy people across ages. This clonotype was seen only a few times. Together with a sample-barcoded 5' primer, a J-beta primer mix was included in a second PCR lasting about 7 to 11 cycles. A template-switch adaptor with 12 random nucleotides tagged each cDNA molecule. TCRdb independently ran MiXCR on the 5' RACE reads; one entry per CDR3 protein. The table lists almost 550,000 distinct CDR3 sequences, under 30% of them singletons. In each sample, at least 6 million PBMCs were isolated. V shed 4 bases and J 4 bases; nucleotides not matched to a gene: 6. From germline, CDR1 is SGHTA and CDR2 FQGNSA. This CDR3 comprises 14 residues. These sequences were also reported in another study, on T cells of mothers and their children. As that report states: In each mother, TCR beta CDR3 reads exceeded 9.5 million; in each child, they numbered approximately 3 million.

Sequences were obtained from blood. This clonotype originated in a boy younger than 18 in good health. This rearrangement joins TRBV7-2 to TRBJ2-7, with 8 bases that match TRBD1. In DNA form, the CDR3 reads TGTGCCAGCAGCTCAACGACAGGGGAGTACGAGCAGTACTTC. Protein sequence: CASSSTTGEYEQYF. The complete variable domain, with remaining parts taken from reference TRBV7-2 and TRBJ2-7, reads GAGVSQSPSNKVTEKGKDVELRCDPISGHTALYWYRQSLGQGLEFLIYFQGNSAPDKSGLPSDRFSAERTGGSVSTLTIQRTQQEDSAVYLCASSSTTGEYEQYFGPGTRLTVT.